A single sample gave rise to the 18 T cell receptor beta chains below, sequenced in a study of vaccination effects on CD4 cells after COVID-19. Assay: immunoSEQ multiplex PCR; the TCRdb copy retains only in-frame clones and omits some. The profile covers 12,000 to 15,000 clones, with about three quarters appearing a single time and around 26% taken by the ten largest. Their antigen targets remain unknown. Antigen-specific CD4+ T cells were first expanded with viral peptide pools by the ViraFEST assay and only then sequenced. Following 10 days of culture, CD4+ T cells were isolated. Documented for the person is a PCR-confirmed SARS-CoV-2 infection occurring between March and December 2020. All participants had two doses of either the BNT162b2 or mRNA-1273 vaccine. Sequenced here: CD4+ T cells from PBMCs cultured with HCoV-NL63 spike peptides, sampled after COVID-19 vaccination. These receptor sequences come from a human donor who had a prior SARS-CoV-2 infection.

The genes are TRBV18 and TRBJ1-2; D is uncertain. CDR3 length: 13 residues. Trimming took off 2 bases at V and 1 base at J, with 5 bases between the two ends. Germline V gene lookup returns CDR1 KGHSH and CDR2 LQKENI. CDR3 residues: CASSPRVNYGYTF. The CDR3 coding sequence is TGTGCCAGCTCACCAAGGGTTAACTATGGCTACACCTTC.

V is TRBV30 and J is TRBJ1-3; D is unclear. V lost 5 bases and J lost 3, with 14 bases in between. The CDR3 is made up of 14 amino acids. Germline values: CDR1 GTSNPN, CDR2 SVGIG (reference sequence). The CDR3 DNA reads TGTGCCTGGGCCCCCCCCTTACTTGGAAACACCATATATTTT. The encoded protein is CAWAPPLLGNTIYF.

This clone appeared a single time. The genes are TRBV6-5 and TRBJ2-1; D gene ambiguous. From germline, CDR1 is MNHEY and CDR2 SVGAGI. The CDR3 has 14 residues. The germline V and J ends were trimmed by 6 bases and 0 bases, with 9 bases remaining between them. The DNA for the CDR3 is TGTGCCAGCAGAGCCTTGGGCTCCTACAATGAGCAGTTCTTC. It is translated as CASRALGSYNEQFF.

This rearrangement joins TRBV2 to TRBJ2-1; 8 bases map to TRBD2. CDR3 length: 13 residues. Losses at the gene ends were 7 bases for V and 6 bases for J; bases not matched to a gene: 5. Germline loops: CDR1 SNHLY, CDR2 FYNNEI. Here the CDR3 DNA reads TGTGCCAGCATTTCCGGGACTAGCAATGAGCAGTTCTTC. Encoded protein: CASISGTSNEQFF.

The chain uses TRBV30 and TRBJ1-2; D not resolved. The CDR3 is made up of 13 amino acids. Trimming stripped 0 bases from V and 5 bases from J, with 10 bases between. Germline values: CDR1 GTSNPN, CDR2 SVGIG (reference sequence). The CDR3 loop reads CAWSVGQEYGYTF. The DNA of the CDR3 is TGTGCCTGGAGTGTAGGGCAGGAGTATGGCTACACCTTC.

This chain uses TRBV4-1 with TRBJ2-2; 8 positions match TRBD2. Germline-derived CDR1 and CDR2 are MGHRA and YSYEKL. This CDR3 comprises 17 residues. V dropped 2 bases and J dropped 5; count of bases not matched to a gene: 10. The CDR3 here is CASSQYTGGRRTGELFF. Written as DNA, the CDR3 is TGCGCCAGCAGCCAATACACGGGGGGGCGTAGGACCGGGGAGCTGTTTTTT.

This rearrangement joins TRBV2 to TRBJ2-2, with 9 bases lining up with TRBD1. CDR3 size: 14 residues. Trimming took 5 bases from V and 6 from J; bases not matched to a gene: 4. In germline, CDR1 is SNHLY, CDR2 FYNNEI. The CDR3 DNA reads TGTGCCAGCAGTCTACAGGGGGCTGCCGGGGAGCTGTTTTTT. Translation gives CASSLQGAAGELFF. The full variable domain, with the rest looked up from reference TRBV2 and TRBJ2-2, is EPEVTQTPSHQVTQMGQEVILRCVPISNHLYFYWYRQILGQKVEFLVSFYNNEISEKSEIFDDQFSVERPDGSNFTLKIRSTKLEDSAMYFCASSLQGAAGELFFGEGSRLTVL.

The V gene is TRBV10-3, the J gene TRBJ2-2; D is unresolved. Trimming left V 0 bases short and J 0 bases short, with 2 bases between. The V gene's germline CDR1 is ENHRY and CDR2 SYGVKD. CDR3 length equals 14 residues. The CDR3 nucleotides read TGTGCCATCAGTGAGTCGGCGAACACCGGGGAGCTGTTTTTT. It is translated as CAISESANTGELFF.

This clone came up a few times. The same CDR3 arises from other DNA sequences in this sample as well. J is TRBJ2-7 and V is TRBV7-8; perhaps TRBD2 as D (5 bases). The CDR3 has 13 residues. The germline V gene encodes CDR1 SGHVS and CDR2 FQNEAQ. V was clipped by 5 bases and J by 4 bases, with 12 bases between them. This chain's CDR3 is CASSPRTGYEQYF. CDR3 nucleotide sequence: TGTGCCAGCAGCCCCCGGACTGGTTACGAGCAGTACTTC.

This clone was observed a few times. The V and J genes are TRBV19 and TRBJ1-2; D might be TRBD1 (6 bases). From germline, CDR1 is LNHDA and CDR2 SQIVND (reference sequence). The CDR3 contains 13 residues. Trimming took off 7 bases at V and 4 bases at J, with 13 bases between the two ends. The DNA of the CDR3 is TGTGCCAGTATCCCTAGAGGGGGCTATGGCTACACCTTC. This sequence encodes CASIPRGGYGYTF.

This clone has only a few counts. The chain recombines TRBV4-2 with TRBJ2-7; no firm D call. Germline CDR1 and CDR2: LGHNA and YNFKEQ. The CDR3 length is 14 residues. The ends were cut back, 4 bases at V and 2 bases at J, with 12 bases in the middle. CDR3 in DNA: TGTGCCAGCAGCCCTCTAGGGTCAGCCTACGAGCAGTACTTC. It codes for CASSPLGSAYEQYF.

This chain uses TRBV5-1 with TRBJ2-1, with TRBD2 matching 16 bases. The CDR3 loop spans 17 amino acids. Trimming removed 3 bases from V and 3 bases from J; junction bases left unmatched: 3. Germline-derived CDR1 and CDR2 are SGHRS and YFSETQ. This CDR3 is CASSWGLAGGSYNEQFF. DNA for the CDR3: TGCGCCAGCAGCTGGGGACTAGCGGGGGGGAGCTACAATGAGCAGTTCTTC.

The chain combines TRBV5-1 with TRBJ1-1; 7 bases line up with TRBD1. Germline V gene sequence: CDR1 SGHRS, CDR2 YFSETQ. The CDR3 has 15 amino acids. V was pared by 1 base and J by 8 bases, with 11 bases of the junction left unmatched. CDR3 sequence reads: CASSLFPTGAGEAFF. Written as DNA, the CDR3 is TGCGCCAGCAGCTTGTTTCCAACAGGGGCCGGGGAAGCTTTCTTT.

The CDR3 DNA reads TGTGCCAGCAGCTCCTTCGGAGGGATTCTGATAACTGAAGCTTTCTTT. It is translated as CASSSFGGILITEAFF. The gene calls are TRBV7-9 and TRBJ1-1; D remains unclear. The CDR3 extends over 16 amino acids. Trimming pared 4 bases from V and 5 bases from J, leaving 20 bases between. CDR1 and CDR2 from the germline V gene are SEHNR and FQNEAQ (reference sequence).

The J gene is TRBJ1-2, the V gene TRBV18; 8 positions match TRBD1. V was pared by 4 bases and J by 7 bases, with 8 bases of the junction left unmatched. Germline V lookup: CDR1 KGHSH, CDR2 LQKENI. The length of the CDR3 is 14 residues. The CDR3 sequence is CASSQNQGAAGYTF. The CDR3 DNA reads as TGTGCCAGCTCACAAAATCAGGGGGCAGCTGGCTACACCTTC.

The CDR3 DNA reads as TGTGCCAGCAGTGAACGGGCCGGGGGCTACACCTTC. Its protein is CASSERAGGYTF. The chain combines TRBV2 with TRBJ1-2; D unclear. This CDR3 is built from 12 residues. Trimming cost V 2 bases and J 8 bases, with 9 bases left between them. The germline CDR1 and CDR2 sequences are SNHLY and FYNNEI.

Written as DNA, the CDR3 is TGTGCCAGCAGCTTATTCGGGGGTTTCCAAGAGACCCAGTACTTC. Its protein is CASSLFGGFQETQYF. This rearrangement joins TRBV11-2 to TRBJ2-5; D might be TRBD2 (6 bases). Germline V gene lookup returns CDR1 SGHAT and CDR2 FQNNGV. The ends were cut back, 2 bases at V and 1 base at J, with 11 bases in the middle. The CDR3 sequence is 15 residues long.

V gene TRBV24-1 combines with J gene TRBJ1-5, with D maybe TRBD1 (5 bases). CDR3 size: 14 residues. CDR1 and CDR2 from the germline V gene are KGHDR and SFDVKD. Trimming took off 5 bases at V and 5 bases at J, with 12 bases between the two ends. CDR3 in DNA: TGTGCCACCAGTGCCGGGGGGGTGGATCAGCCCCAGCATTTT. Residues: CATSAGGVDQPQHF.